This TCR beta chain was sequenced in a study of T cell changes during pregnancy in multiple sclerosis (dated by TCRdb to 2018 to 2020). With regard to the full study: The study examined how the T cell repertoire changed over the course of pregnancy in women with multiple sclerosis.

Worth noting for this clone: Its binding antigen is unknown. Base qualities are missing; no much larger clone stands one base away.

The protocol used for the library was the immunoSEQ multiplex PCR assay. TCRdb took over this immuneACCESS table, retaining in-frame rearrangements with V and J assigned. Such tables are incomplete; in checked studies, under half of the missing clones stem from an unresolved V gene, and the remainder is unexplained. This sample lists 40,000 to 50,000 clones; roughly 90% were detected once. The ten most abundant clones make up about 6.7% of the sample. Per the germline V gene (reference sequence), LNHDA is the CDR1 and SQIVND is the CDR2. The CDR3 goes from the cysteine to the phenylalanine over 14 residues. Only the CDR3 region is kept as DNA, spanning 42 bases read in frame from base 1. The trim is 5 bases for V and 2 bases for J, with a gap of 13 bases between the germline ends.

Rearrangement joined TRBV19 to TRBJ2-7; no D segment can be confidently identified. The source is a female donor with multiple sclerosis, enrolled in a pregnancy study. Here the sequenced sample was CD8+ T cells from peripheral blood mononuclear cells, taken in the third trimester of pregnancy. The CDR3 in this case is CASSLTHNTYEQYF. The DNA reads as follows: TGTGCCAGTAGTTTAACACACAACACCTACGAGCAGTACTTC.